These 17 T cell receptor beta chains came from one sample sequenced in a study of cytomegalovirus exposure and HLA in healthy donors. Vbeta (60) and Jbeta (13) primers were used in the PCR. The repertoire was sequenced with immunoSEQ multiplex PCR; TCRdb's copy has only in-frame clones and lacks some. Of fewer than 150,000 clones in the sample, over 70% are singletons; the top ten hold 2.8%. Specimen: PBMCs. These receptors were obtained from a male donor in good health and CMV-seronegative.

This clone has more than one count but fewer than ten. The gene calls are TRBV11-3 and TRBJ2-5; 9 nucleotides line up with TRBD1. The CDR3 is made up of 15 amino acids. Germline-derived CDR1 and CDR2 are SGHNT and YENEEA. J was trimmed by 5 bases and V by 4 bases; bases with no gene match: 8. CDR3 sequence reads: CASSSRQGVGETQYF. In DNA, the CDR3 is TGTGCCAGCAGCTCCCGACAGGGGGTTGGGGAGACCCAGTACTTC.

This chain joins TRBV6-1 and TRBJ1-1; no definite D call. The germline gives CDR1 MNHNS, CDR2 SASEGT. Trimming pared 6 bases from V and 8 bases from J, leaving 10 bases between. The CDR3 consists of 11 residues. CDR3 sequence (DNA): TGTGCCAGCAGGTACAGTGACGAAGCTTTCTTT. It is translated as CASRYSDEAFF.

The chain uses TRBV5-6 and TRBJ2-1; the D gene is possibly TRBD2 (5 bases). V gave up 3 bases and J gave up 6 bases, with 7 bases separating them. This CDR3 has 12 amino acids. The germline V gene encodes CDR1 SGHDT and CDR2 YYEEEE. CDR3 protein: CASSSEGNEQFF. Written as DNA, the CDR3 is TGTGCCAGCAGCTCCGAGGGCAATGAGCAGTTCTTC. The complete variable domain, with remaining parts taken from reference TRBV5-6 and TRBJ2-1, reads DAGVTQSPTHLIKTRGQQVTLRCSPKSGHDTVSWYQQALGQGPQFIFQYYEEEERQRGNFPDRFSGHQFPNYSSELNVNALLLGDSALYLCASSSEGNEQFFGPGTRLTVL.

V and J are TRBV30 and TRBJ1-2, with unresolved D. This CDR3 spans 13 amino acids. The germline CDR1 and CDR2 sequences are GTSNPN and SVGIG (reference sequence). Trimming shortened V by 2 bases and J by 7 bases, and 14 bases separated the two germline ends. CDR3 sequence (DNA): TGTGCCTGGAGTCAGGCTCCTAATCGTGGCTACACCTTC. It codes for CAWSQAPNRGYTF.

The chain recombines TRBV29-1 with TRBJ1-2; 11 bases are a match to TRBD1. This CDR3 is built from 18 residues. Germline CDR1 SQVTM, CDR2 ANQGSEA. V shed 3 bases and J 1 base; nucleotides not matched to a gene: 13. This chain's CDR3 is CSVDRTGGEETNNYGYTF. The CDR3 nucleotides read TGCAGCGTTGATCGGACAGGGGGCGAGGAAACTAATAACTATGGCTACACCTTC.

The genes are TRBV4-2 and TRBJ2-7; weak D call: TRBD1 (6 bases). Trimming pared 4 bases from V and 3 bases from J, leaving 22 bases between. The germline CDR1 and CDR2 sequences are LGHNA and YNFKEQ. This CDR3 has 17 amino acids. CDR3 nucleotide sequence: TGTGCCAGCAGCCCCCTCTCTAGTCGGGACAATAGCTACGAGCAGTACTTC. Its protein product is CASSPLSSRDNSYEQYF.

This clone was detected only a few times. The chain joins TRBV4-1 to TRBJ1-1; perhaps TRBD1 as D (6 bases). CDR3 size: 14 residues. The V end lost 4 bases, the J end lost 0 bases, and 9 bases lay between the germline ends. Germline CDR1 and CDR2: MGHRA and YSYEKL. The CDR3 DNA reads as TGCGCCAGCAGCCCTAGGGGGTTGAACACTGAAGCTTTCTTT. The encoded protein is CASSPRGLNTEAFF.

The chain carries TRBV7-6 and TRBJ2-5, with no clear D. V lost 4 bases and J 5 bases, leaving 14 bases between the germline ends. Germline V gene data show CDR1 as SGHVS and CDR2 as FNYEAQ. The CDR3 length is 14 residues. For the CDR3, the DNA is TGTGCCAGCAGCTCGGAGAAGATCTGGGAGACCCAGTACTTC. Residues: CASSSEKIWETQYF.

The J gene is TRBJ2-7, the V gene TRBV7-8; D remains unclear. The germline CDR1 and CDR2 sequences are SGHVS and FQNEAQ. This CDR3 comprises 13 residues. V gave up 5 bases and J gave up 7 bases, with 15 bases separating them. CDR3 coding DNA: TGTGCCAGCAGCCTGCTCGGCCCGCGGGAGCAGTACTTC. Its protein is CASSLLGPREQYF. The whole variable domain, filled in from reference TRBV7-8 and TRBJ2-7, reads GAGVSQSPRYKVAKRGQDVALRCDPISGHVSLFWYQQALGQGPEFLTYFQNEAQLDKSGLPSDRFFAERPEGSVSTLKIQRTQQEDSAVYLCASSLLGPREQYFGPGTRLTVT.

This chain joins TRBV18 and TRBJ1-5, with D tentatively TRBD1 (5 bases). The CDR3 covers 19 residues. The V end was cut by 0 bases, the J end by 4 bases, with 22 bases between. Germline V lookup: CDR1 KGHSH, CDR2 LQKENI. The CDR3 protein is CASSPPAGSTHRGNQPQHF. As DNA, the CDR3 is TGTGCCAGCTCACCACCCGCGGGATCGACGCATCGGGGGAATCAGCCCCAGCATTTT.

The chain links TRBV6-1 to TRBJ2-7; 9 bases line up with TRBD1. The CDR3 totals 15 residues. Germline CDR1 MNHNS, CDR2 SASEGT. The junction had 5 bases not matched to a gene; V was cut back by 3 bases and J by 2 bases. For the CDR3, the DNA is TGTGCCAGCAGTGAGGCCGGGACAGGGACCTACGAGCAGTACTTC. Encoded protein: CASSEAGTGTYEQYF.

The gene calls are TRBV27 and TRBJ1-4, with 9 bases identical to TRBD1. J lost 4 bases, V lost 2 bases, and 8 bases had no gene match. Germline CDR1 is MNHEY and CDR2 is SMNVEV (reference sequence). The CDR3 totals 17 residues. CDR3 bases: TGTGCCAGCAGTTTAATGAGACAGGGGGAGGGTAATGAAAAACTGTTTTTT. Amino acid sequence: CASSLMRQGEGNEKLFF.

J is TRBJ1-2 and V is TRBV19; 9 bases fit TRBD1. This CDR3 region has 14 residues. V gave up 5 bases and J gave up 7 bases; unmatched junction bases: 8. Germline V gene data show CDR1 as LNHDA and CDR2 as SQIVND (reference sequence). CDR3 nucleotides: TGTGCCAGTAGTCAAACAGGGGGCGCATTTGGCTACACCTTC. This translates into CASSQTGGAFGYTF.

J is TRBJ1-4 and V is TRBV5-6, with TRBD1 identical over 9 bases. The ends lost 5 bases at V and 13 bases at J; junction bases unmatched: 15. There are 15 residues in the CDR3. The germline V gene has CDR1 SGHDT and CDR2 YYEEEE. The CDR3 nucleotides are TGTGCCAGCAGAAGTACCACAGGGGGCTATGGATTACTGTTTTTT. Amino acid sequence: CASRSTTGGYGLLFF. Supplemented by reference TRBV5-6 and TRBJ1-4, the full variable domain reads DAGVTQSPTHLIKTRGQQVTLRCSPKSGHDTVSWYQQALGQGPQFIFQYYEEEERQRGNFPDRFSGHQFPNYSSELNVNALLLGDSALYLCASRSTTGGYGLLFFGSGTQLSVL.

J is TRBJ1-1 and V is TRBV13; possible D gene TRBD1, 6 bases. Germline lookup yields CDR1 PRHDT and CDR2 FYEKMQ (reference sequence). The CDR3 sequence is 16 residues long. V lost 3 bases and J 3 bases, leaving 17 bases between the germline ends. The CDR3 sequence: CASSFGGWGQDTEAFF. In DNA form, the CDR3 reads TGTGCCAGCAGCTTTGGGGGTTGGGGGCAGGACACTGAAGCTTTCTTT.

The chain is built from TRBV2 and TRBJ1-1, with a weak D call TRBD1 (6 bases). The CDR3 is made up of 15 amino acids. The germline V gene encodes CDR1 SNHLY and CDR2 FYNNEI. V was clipped by 3 bases and J by 3 bases, with 14 bases between them. CDR3 loop: CASSDWEGGDTEAFF. CDR3 sequence (DNA): TGTGCCAGCAGTGATTGGGAAGGGGGAGACACTGAAGCTTTCTTT. Supplemented by reference TRBV2 and TRBJ1-1, the full variable domain reads EPEVTQTPSHQVTQMGQEVILRCVPISNHLYFYWYRQILGQKVEFLVSFYNNEISEKSEIFDDQFSVERPDGSNFTLKIRSTKLEDSAMYFCASSDWEGGDTEAFFGQGTRLTVV.

The rearrangement uses TRBV7-8 and TRBJ1-1; D not certain. The CDR3 loop spans 17 amino acids. Germline V gene lookup returns CDR1 SGHVS and CDR2 FQNEAQ. The V end lost 1 base, the J end lost 6 bases, and 21 bases lay between the germline ends. The DNA of the CDR3 is TGTGCCAGCAGCTTAGATGGTGGAGGGAGTTTGAATTCTGAAGCTTTCTTT. Amino acid sequence: CASSLDGGGSLNSEAFF.